These 3 T cell receptor beta chains were all obtained from the same sample, sequenced in a study of cytomegalovirus exposure and HLA in healthy donors (TCRdb year 2017). Receptor amplification or capture employed the immunoSEQ multiplex PCR assay. For the multiplex PCR, a mixture combining 60 forward primers for TCR Vbeta segments and 13 reverse primers for TCR Jbeta segments was used. Entries here come from immuneACCESS through TCRdb and include only in-frame sequences with V and J called. Some clones fail to appear in such tables; in the studies checked, an unresolved V gene covers under half of the shortfall, and the cause of the remainder is unknown. Recorded for this sample are around 75,000 clones; about 80% of them occurred a single time. The ten largest clones add up to under 3.5% of the sample. The sample consisted of PBMCs. Receptor source: a man younger than 35 in good health and CMV-seronegative.

Here the CDR3 DNA reads TGTGCCAGTAGTCCCCGACTGGGGAACACCGGGGAGCTGTTTTTT. It is translated as CASSPRLGNTGELFF. V gene TRBV19 combines with J gene TRBJ2-2; no firm D call. The V end lost 5 bases, the J end lost 1 base, and 11 bases lay between the germline ends. This CDR3 has 15 amino acids. CDR1 LNHDA and CDR2 SQIVND come from the germline V gene (reference sequence).

A few counts support this clone. J is TRBJ2-4 and V is TRBV28, with D possibly being TRBD1 (5 bases). The CDR3 has 15 residues. CDR1 MDHEN and CDR2 SYDVKM come from the germline V gene. Trimming removed 6 bases from V and 7 bases from J, with 19 bases in between. CDR3 nucleotide sequence: TGTGCCAGCAGCACCCCCCAGGCAGGGTGGAACATTCAGTACTTC. It encodes CASSTPQAGWNIQYF.

The V gene is TRBV6-6, the J gene TRBJ2-7, with 8 bases fitting TRBD1. Trimming took 0 bases from V and 0 from J; bases not matched to a gene: 4. Looked up from germline, CDR1 is MNHNY and CDR2 is SVGAGI (reference sequence). There are 16 residues in the CDR3. CDR3 loop: CASSYSGQGGSYEQYF. The CDR3 DNA reads TGTGCCAGCAGTTACTCAGGACAGGGAGGCTCCTACGAGCAGTACTTC.